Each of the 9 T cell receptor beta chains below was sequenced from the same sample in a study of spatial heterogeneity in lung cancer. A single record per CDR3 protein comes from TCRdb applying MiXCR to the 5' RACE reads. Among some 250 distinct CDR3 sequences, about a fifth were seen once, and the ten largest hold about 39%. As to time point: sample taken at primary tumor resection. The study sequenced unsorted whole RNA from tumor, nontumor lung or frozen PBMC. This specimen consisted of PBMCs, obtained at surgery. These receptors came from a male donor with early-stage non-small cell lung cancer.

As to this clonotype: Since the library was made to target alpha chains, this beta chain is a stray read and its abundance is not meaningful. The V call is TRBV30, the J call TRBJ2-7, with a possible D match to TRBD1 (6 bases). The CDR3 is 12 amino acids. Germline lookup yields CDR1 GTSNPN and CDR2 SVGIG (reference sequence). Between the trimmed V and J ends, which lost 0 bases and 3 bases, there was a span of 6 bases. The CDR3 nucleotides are TGTGCCTGGAGTGTAGGGGGCTACGAGCAGTACTTC. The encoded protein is CAWSVGGYEQYF.

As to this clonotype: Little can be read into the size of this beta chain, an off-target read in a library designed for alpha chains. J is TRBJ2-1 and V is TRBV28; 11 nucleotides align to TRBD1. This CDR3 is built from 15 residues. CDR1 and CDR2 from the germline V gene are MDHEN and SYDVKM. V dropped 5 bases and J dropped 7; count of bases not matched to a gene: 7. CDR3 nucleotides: TGTGCCAGCAGTCTCTACGGACAGGGGGCGAATGAGCAGTTCTTC. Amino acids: CASSLYGQGANEQFF.

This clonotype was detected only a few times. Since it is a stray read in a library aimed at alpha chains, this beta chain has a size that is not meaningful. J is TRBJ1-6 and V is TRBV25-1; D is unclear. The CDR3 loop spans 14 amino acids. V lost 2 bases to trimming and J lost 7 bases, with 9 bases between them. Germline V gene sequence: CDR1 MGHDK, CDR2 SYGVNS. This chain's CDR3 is CASSEKLQNSPLHF. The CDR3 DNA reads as TGTGCCAGCAGTGAAAAATTACAGAATTCACCCCTCCACTTT.

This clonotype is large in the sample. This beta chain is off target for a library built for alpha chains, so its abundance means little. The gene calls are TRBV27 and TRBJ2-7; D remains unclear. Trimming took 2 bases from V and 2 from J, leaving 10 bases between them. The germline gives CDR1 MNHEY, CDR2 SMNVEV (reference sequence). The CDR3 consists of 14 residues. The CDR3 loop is CASSLKPSAYEQYF. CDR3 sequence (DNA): TGTGCCAGCAGTTTAAAACCTTCCGCCTACGAGCAGTACTTC.

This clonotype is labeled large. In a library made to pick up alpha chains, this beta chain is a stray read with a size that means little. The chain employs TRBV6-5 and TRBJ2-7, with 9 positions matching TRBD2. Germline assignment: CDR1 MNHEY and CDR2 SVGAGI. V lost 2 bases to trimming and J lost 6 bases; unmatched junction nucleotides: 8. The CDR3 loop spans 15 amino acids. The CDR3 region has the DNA TGTGCCAGCAGTTACGGCGGGGGGGCCGGCGGCGAGCAGTACTTC. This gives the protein CASSYGGGAGGEQYF.

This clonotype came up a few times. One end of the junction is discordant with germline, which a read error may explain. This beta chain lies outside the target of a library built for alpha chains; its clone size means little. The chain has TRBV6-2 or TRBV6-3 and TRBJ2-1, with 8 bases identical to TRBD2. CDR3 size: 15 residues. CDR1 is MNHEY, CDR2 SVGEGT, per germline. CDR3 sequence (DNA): TGTACCAGCAAGGCTAACGGGAGGGGCTACAATGAGCAGTTCTTC. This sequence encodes CTSKANGRGYNEQFF.

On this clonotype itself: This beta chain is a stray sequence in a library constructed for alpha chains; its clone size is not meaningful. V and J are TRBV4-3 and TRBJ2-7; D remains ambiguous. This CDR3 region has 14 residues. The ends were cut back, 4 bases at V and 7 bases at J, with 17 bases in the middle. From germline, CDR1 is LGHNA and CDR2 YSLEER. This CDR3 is CASSLTGHSGEQYF. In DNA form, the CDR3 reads TGCGCCAGCAGCCTTACCGGCCACTCCGGGGAGCAGTACTTC.

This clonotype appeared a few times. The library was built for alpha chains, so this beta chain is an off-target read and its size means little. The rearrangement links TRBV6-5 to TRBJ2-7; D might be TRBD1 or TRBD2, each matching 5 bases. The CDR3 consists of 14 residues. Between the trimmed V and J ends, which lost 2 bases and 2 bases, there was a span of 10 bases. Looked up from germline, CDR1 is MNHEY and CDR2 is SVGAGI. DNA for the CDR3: TGTGCCAGCAGTTACGGGGACGGAACCTACGAGCAGTACTTC. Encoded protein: CASSYGDGTYEQYF.

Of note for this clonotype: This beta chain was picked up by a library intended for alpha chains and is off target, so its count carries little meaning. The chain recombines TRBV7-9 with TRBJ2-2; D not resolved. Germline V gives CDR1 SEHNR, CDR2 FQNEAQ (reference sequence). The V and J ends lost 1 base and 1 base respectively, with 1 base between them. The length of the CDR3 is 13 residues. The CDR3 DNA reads TGTGCCAGCAGCTTAGGGAACACCGGGGAGCTGTTTTTT. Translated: CASSLGNTGELFF.